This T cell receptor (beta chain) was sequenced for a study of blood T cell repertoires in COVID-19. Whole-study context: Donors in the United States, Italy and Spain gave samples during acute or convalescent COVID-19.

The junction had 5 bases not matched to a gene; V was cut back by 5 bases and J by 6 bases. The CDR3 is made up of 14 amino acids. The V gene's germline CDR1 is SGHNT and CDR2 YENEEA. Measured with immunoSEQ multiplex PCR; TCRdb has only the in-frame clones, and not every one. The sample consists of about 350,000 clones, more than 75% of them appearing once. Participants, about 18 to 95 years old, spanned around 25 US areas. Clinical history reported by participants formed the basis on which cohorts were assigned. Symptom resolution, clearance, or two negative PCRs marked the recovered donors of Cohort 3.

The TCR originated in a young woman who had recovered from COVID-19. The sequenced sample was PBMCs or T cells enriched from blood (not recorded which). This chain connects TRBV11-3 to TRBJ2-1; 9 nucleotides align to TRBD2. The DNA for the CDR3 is TGTGCCAGCAGCCGCGGGGGGGCGTTCAATGAGCAGTTCTTC. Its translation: CASSRGGAFNEQFF.